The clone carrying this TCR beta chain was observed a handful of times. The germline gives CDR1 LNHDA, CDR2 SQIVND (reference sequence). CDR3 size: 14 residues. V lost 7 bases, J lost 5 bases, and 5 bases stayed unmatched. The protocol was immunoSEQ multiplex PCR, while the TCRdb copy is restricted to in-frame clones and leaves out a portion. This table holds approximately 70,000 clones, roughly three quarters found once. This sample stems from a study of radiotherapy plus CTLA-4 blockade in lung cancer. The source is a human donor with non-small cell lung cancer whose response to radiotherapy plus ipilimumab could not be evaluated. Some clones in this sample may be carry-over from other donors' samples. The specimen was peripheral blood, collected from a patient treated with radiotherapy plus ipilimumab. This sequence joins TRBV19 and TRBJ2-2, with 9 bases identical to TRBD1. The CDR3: CASKGQGGTGELFF. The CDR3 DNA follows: TGTGCCAGTAAGGGACAGGGAGGAACCGGGGAGCTGTTTTTT.